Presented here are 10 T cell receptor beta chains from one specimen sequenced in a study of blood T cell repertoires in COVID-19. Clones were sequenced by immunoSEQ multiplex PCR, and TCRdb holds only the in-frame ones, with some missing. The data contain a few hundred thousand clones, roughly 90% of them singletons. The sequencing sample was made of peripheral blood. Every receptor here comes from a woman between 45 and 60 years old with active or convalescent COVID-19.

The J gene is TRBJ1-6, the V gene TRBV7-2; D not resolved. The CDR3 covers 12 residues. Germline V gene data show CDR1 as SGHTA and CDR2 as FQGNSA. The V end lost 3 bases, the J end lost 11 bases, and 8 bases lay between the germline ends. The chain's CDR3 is CASSLGGPPLHF. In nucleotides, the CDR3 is TGTGCCAGCAGCTTGGGTGGGCCACCCCTCCACTTT. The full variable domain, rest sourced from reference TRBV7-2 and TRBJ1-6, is GAGVSQSPSNKVTEKGKDVELRCDPISGHTALYWYRQSLGQGLEFLIYFQGNSAPDKSGLPSDRFSAERTGGSVSTLTIQRTQQEDSAVYLCASSLGGPPLHFGNGTRLTVT.

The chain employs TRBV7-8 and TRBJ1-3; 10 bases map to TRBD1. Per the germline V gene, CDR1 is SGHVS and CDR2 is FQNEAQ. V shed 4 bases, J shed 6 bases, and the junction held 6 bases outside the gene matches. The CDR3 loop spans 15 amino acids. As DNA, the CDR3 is TGTGCCAGCAGCTCAATGACAGGGGGCATAAACACCATATATTTT. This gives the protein CASSSMTGGINTIYF.

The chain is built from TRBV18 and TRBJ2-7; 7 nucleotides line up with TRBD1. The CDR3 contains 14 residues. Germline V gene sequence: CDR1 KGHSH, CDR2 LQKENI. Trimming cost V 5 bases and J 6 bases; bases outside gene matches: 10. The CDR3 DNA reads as TGTGCCAGCTCAAAGACAGGGACCCTTAGCGAGCAGTACTTC. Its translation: CASSKTGTLSEQYF.

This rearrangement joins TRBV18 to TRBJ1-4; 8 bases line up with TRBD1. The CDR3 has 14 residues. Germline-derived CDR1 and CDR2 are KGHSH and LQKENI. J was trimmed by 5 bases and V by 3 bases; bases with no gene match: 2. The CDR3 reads CASSPDRVNEKLFF. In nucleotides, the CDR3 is TGTGCCAGCTCACCGGACAGGGTAAATGAAAAACTGTTTTTT.

CDR3 loop: CASSPRGQNTGELFF. In DNA form, the CDR3 reads TGTGCCAGCAGCCCCCGCGGGCAGAACACCGGGGAGCTGTTTTTT. The chain joins TRBV7-9 to TRBJ2-2, with TRBD2 as a possible D gene (5 bases). Trimming shortened V by 5 bases and J by 1 base, and 11 bases separated the two germline ends. Germline CDR1 and CDR2: SEHNR and FQNEAQ (reference sequence). CDR3 size: 15 residues.

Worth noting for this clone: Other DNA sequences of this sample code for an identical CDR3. The CDR3 loop is CASSVGLAGITDTQYF. CDR3 nucleotides: TGTGCCAGCAGCGTAGGTCTAGCGGGGATCACAGATACGCAGTATTTT. The V gene is TRBV9, the J gene TRBJ2-3; TRBD2 matches at 9 bases. V shed 0 bases and J 2 bases; nucleotides not matched to a gene: 4. In germline, CDR1 is SGDLS, CDR2 YYNGEE. This CDR3 is 16 amino acids long.

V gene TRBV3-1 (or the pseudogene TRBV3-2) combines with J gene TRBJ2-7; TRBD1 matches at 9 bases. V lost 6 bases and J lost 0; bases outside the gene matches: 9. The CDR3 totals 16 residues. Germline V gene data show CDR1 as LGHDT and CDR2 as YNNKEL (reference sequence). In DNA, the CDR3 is TGTGCCAGCAGTCAACCCGCGGGACAGGGCTCCTACGAGCAGTACTTC. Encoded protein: CASSQPAGQGSYEQYF.

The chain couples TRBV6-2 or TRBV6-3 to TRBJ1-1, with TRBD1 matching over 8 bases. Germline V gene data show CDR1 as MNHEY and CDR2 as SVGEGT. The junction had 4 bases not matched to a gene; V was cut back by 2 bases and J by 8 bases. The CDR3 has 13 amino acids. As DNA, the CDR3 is TGTGCCAGCAGTTACGAGACAGGGGCCGAAGCTTTCTTT. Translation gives CASSYETGAEAFF.

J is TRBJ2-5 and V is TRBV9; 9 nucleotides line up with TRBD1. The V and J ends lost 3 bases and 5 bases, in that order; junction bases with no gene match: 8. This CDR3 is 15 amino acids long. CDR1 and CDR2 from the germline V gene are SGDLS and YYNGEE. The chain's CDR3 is CASSARTGEVETQYF. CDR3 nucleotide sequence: TGTGCCAGCAGCGCCCGGACAGGGGAGGTGGAGACCCAGTACTTC.

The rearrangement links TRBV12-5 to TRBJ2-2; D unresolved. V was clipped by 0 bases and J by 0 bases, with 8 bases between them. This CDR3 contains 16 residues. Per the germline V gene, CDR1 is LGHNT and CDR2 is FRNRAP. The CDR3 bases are TGTGCTAGTGGTTTGGTAACTACGACGAACACCGGGGAGCTGTTTTTT. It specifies CASGLVTTTNTGELFF.